This entry features one TCR beta chain sequence. What this receptor recognizes is not known. It has no much larger one-base neighbor in the sample; base qualities were not kept. These data come from a study of blood T cell repertoires in COVID-19 (dated by TCRdb to about 2020). Study-level background: Samples from collaborators originated in the United States, Italy and Spain and spanned both the acute and convalescent phases of COVID-19. The material from the prospective study consisted of cDNA or gDNA derived from T cells, B-cell-depleted T cells, or PBMCs. The dataset comprised deeply sampled blood TCRbeta repertoires from subjects exposed to, actively infected with, or recovered from COVID-19. The repertoires were released in a freely available public database intended as a resource for research on the immune response to SARS-CoV-2. Samples came from the ongoing ImmuneRACE study (first 160 participants) plus 1,254 subjects from 6 global collaborators. Sample metadata almost always included a de-identified subject ID, COVID-19 status, age in years and sex. Where HLA class I and class II types were available, the types were taken from metadata supplied by the sample provider, not from assay-based typing. The paper as a whole reports these results and caveats: How much clinical and demographic metadata was included differed by source and by participant, and the metadata was provided uncurated.

Each collaborating institution followed its own protocols to collect whole blood in K2EDTA tubes. Collaborator samples were shipped for TCRbeta analysis as frozen whole blood, isolated PBMCs, or DNA extracted from either sample type. TCRbeta CDR3 regions were amplified from genomic DNA by means of the immunoSEQ Assay, a bias-controlled multiplex PCR. The authors' pipeline ran thus. The number of nucleated cells in each sample was estimated by amplification of reference gene primers within the assay. To quantify the absolute abundance of each unique TCRbeta CDR3 rearrangement, sequence reads were collapsed and filtered. For each sample, productive Simpson clonality was calculated as the square root of Simpson's diversity index over productive rearrangements. TCRdb limited this immuneACCESS table to in-frame rearrangements with V and J called. A share of clones is missing; checked studies link under half to unresolved V genes, and the rest is unexplained. V and J calls and clone size are given by that table; D and trimming were obtained from the DNA. The sample data list 200,000 to 300,000 clones, and just over 85% of these were observed just once. In total, the top ten clones hold roughly 1.4% of the sample.

The sequence was obtained from a man aged 80 or over with acute or convalescent COVID-19. The material sequenced was peripheral blood.

The CDR3 protein: CASSATRQGNNSPLHF. The nucleotide sequence is TGTGCCAGCAGCGCCACCAGACAGGGAAATAATTCACCCCTCCACTTT. The chain was built from TRBV9 and TRBJ1-6; the central 7 bases match TRBD1. The CDR3 starts with the cysteine, ends with the phenylalanine, and has 16 residues. Kept here is only the CDR3 DNA, which spans 48 bases and is read in frame from base 1. The germline V and J ends show losses of 3 bases and 5 bases respectively, and no gene match explains 8 bases of the junction. The germline V gene encodes CDR1 SGDLS and CDR2 YYNGEE.